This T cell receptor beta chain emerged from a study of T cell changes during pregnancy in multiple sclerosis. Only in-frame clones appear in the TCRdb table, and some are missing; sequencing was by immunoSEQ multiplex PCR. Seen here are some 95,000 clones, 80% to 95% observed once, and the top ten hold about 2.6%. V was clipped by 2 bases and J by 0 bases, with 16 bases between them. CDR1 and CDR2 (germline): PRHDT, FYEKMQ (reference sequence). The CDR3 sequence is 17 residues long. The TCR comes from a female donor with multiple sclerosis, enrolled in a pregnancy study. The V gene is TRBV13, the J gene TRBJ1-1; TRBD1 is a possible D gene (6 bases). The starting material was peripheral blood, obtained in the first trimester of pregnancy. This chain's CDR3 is CASSLRTDELMNTEAFF. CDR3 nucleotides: TGTGCCAGCAGCTTAAGGACAGACGAGCTCATGAACACTGAAGCTTTCTTT.